This T cell receptor (beta chain) was profiled in a study of T cells in Graves' hyperthyroidism and ophthalmopathy. Overall study: Peripheral blood was secured at the point of initial diagnosis, before any treatment.

Termini included, the CDR3 measures 19 amino acids. CDR1 is SQVTM, CDR2 ANQGSEA, per germline. Amplification of TCR beta CDR3 regions used RNA as the template. The primer set for the first-round RT-PCR of the TCR CDR3 was HTBI. TCRdb passed the multiplex PCR reads through MiXCR, listing each CDR3 protein once. Among around 760,000 distinct CDR3 sequences listed, approximately 40% were seen once. As for this clonotype: No DNA is shown, since the ends of the CDR3 on it are uncertain; the CDR3 is the one TCRdb lists.

The sequenced material came from blood. The chain carries TRBV29-1 and TRBJ2-7. The clonotype comes from a woman in her forties with Graves' hyperthyroidism. The CDR3 is CSVDDGVDEQFFGPYEQYF.